These 17 T cell receptor beta chains share one sample of origin, sequenced in a study of patients and donors after allogeneic stem cell transplantation. MiXCR, run by TCRdb on the RT-PCR reads, gives a single entry per CDR3 protein. The sample lists 930 or so distinct CDR3 sequences; 40% were seen once. The source material was blood, either unsorted or a sorted T cell fraction (not recorded which). The receptor set was obtained from a human donor who was either an allogeneic HSCT recipient or a stem cell or donor lymphocyte infusion donor (not recorded which). It is not recorded whose cells these are; they may come from a transplant donor.

This sequence joins TRBV7-8 and TRBJ2-7; D gene unclear. With 5 bases removed from V and 2 bases from J, the gap between germline ends came to 7 bases. The germline gives CDR1 SGHVS, CDR2 FQNEAQ. The CDR3 length is 12 residues. CDR3 sequence: CASSGVAYEQYF. The CDR3 DNA reads as TGTGCCAGCAGCGGGGTCGCCTACGAGCAGTACTTC. The entire variable domain, with the rest obtained from reference TRBV7-8 and TRBJ2-7, is as follows: GAGVSQSPRYKVAKRGQDVALRCDPISGHVSLFWYQQALGQGPEFLTYFQNEAQLDKSGLPSDRFFAERPEGSVSTLKIQRTQQEDSAVYLCASSGVAYEQYFGPGTRLTVT.

This clonotype showed up just a few times. Here the CDR3 DNA reads TGTGCCAGCACCACACTGCGGAATGAGCAGTTCTTC. Protein sequence: CASTTLRNEQFF. The chain is built from TRBV5-5 and TRBJ2-1, with no clear D. Germline assignment: CDR1 SGHKS and CDR2 YYEKEE (reference sequence). The V end lost 6 bases, the J end lost 7 bases, and 11 bases lay between the germline ends. The CDR3 runs 12 residues.

The genes are TRBV5-1 and TRBJ1-1, with D unresolved. Germline-derived CDR1 and CDR2 are SGHRS and YFSETQ. The CDR3 is 16 residues long. V lost 0 bases and J 1 base, leaving 13 bases between the germline ends. CDR3 nucleotides: TGCGCCAGCAGCTTGGTCGTGAGACGGTCGAACACTGAAGCTTTCTTT. It is translated as CASSLVVRRSNTEAFF.

This clonotype has a handful of counts. The chain uses TRBV20-1 and TRBJ2-3; TRBD2 agrees at 8 bases. The CDR3 runs 13 residues. The J segment lost 8 bases and the V segment lost 1 base, leaving 5 bases of the junction unmatched. CDR1 DFQATT and CDR2 SNEGSKA come from the germline V gene (reference sequence). DNA for the CDR3: TGCAGTGCTAGAGCGACTAGCGAAGGTACGCAGTATTTT. Translation gives CSARATSEGTQYF.

This clonotype is labeled as large (0.1 to 1%). The rearrangement links TRBV6-2 or TRBV6-3 to TRBJ2-1; 10 nucleotides match TRBD2. CDR1 and CDR2 (germline): MNHEY, SVGEGT. V gave up 4 bases and J gave up 9 bases; unmatched junction bases: 9. CDR3 size: 15 residues. CDR3 loop: CASSSGLAGVSEQFF. Written as DNA, the CDR3 is TGTGCCAGCAGTTCCGGCCTAGCGGGAGTTTCTGAGCAGTTCTTC.

The gene calls are TRBV5-6 and TRBJ1-2; 7 bases align to TRBD1. This CDR3 spans 13 amino acids. The V and J ends lost 5 bases and 6 bases, in that order; junction bases with no gene match: 7. Germline CDR1 is SGHDT and CDR2 is YYEEEE. CDR3 residues: CASRQTGEDGYTF. The CDR3 bases are TGTGCCAGCAGGCAAACAGGGGAGGATGGCTACACCTTC.

The chain uses TRBV30 and TRBJ2-7, with D uncertain. This CDR3 region has 12 residues. V dropped 0 bases and J dropped 7 bases, with 10 bases sitting between them. Germline CDR1 is GTSNPN and CDR2 is SVGIG (reference sequence). The DNA of the CDR3 is TGTGCCTGGAGTGTTTGGGGTAATGAGCAGTACTTC. This gives the protein CAWSVWGNEQYF.

This clonotype was picked up a small number of times. This rearrangement joins TRBV7-3 to TRBJ2-3, with 9 nucleotides matching TRBD1. Germline CDR1 and CDR2: SGHTA and FQGTGA. This CDR3 region has 15 residues. V lost 4 bases and J lost 1; bases outside the gene matches: 3. In DNA form, the CDR3 reads TGTGCCAGCAGCTCCCGGACAGGGGGCACAGATACGCAGTATTTT. It translates to CASSSRTGGTDTQYF.

V gene TRBV7-2 combines with J gene TRBJ2-5; 7 bases are shared with TRBD1. Germline V gene lookup returns CDR1 SGHTA and CDR2 FQGNSA. V lost 3 bases, J lost 3 bases, and 10 bases stayed unmatched. CDR3 length: 16 residues. The CDR3 coding sequence is TGTGCCAGCAGCTTGGGGGACAGCGCTAATAAAGAGACCCAGTACTTC. Translated: CASSLGDSANKETQYF. Together with reference TRBV7-2 and TRBJ2-5, the CDR3 gives the full variable domain: GAGVSQSPSNKVTEKGKDVELRCDPISGHTALYWYRQSLGQGLEFLIYFQGNSAPDKSGLPSDRFSAERTGGSVSTLTIQRTQQEDSAVYLCASSLGDSANKETQYFGPGTRLLVL.

CDR3 in DNA: TGCAGTGCTTCTCTAGCGGGAGGGGGTGAGCAGTTCTTC. This sequence encodes CSASLAGGGEQFF. The chain carries TRBV20-1 and TRBJ2-1; 12 nucleotides align to TRBD2. The CDR3 has 13 residues. Germline values: CDR1 DFQATT, CDR2 SNEGSKA (reference sequence). V gave up 5 bases and J gave up 9 bases; unmatched junction bases: 5.

A single count supports this clonotype. V gene TRBV7-2 combines with J gene TRBJ2-7; 9 nucleotides align to TRBD1. V trimming: 5 bases; J trimming: 5 bases; junction bases outside the gene matches: 4. The germline CDR1 and CDR2 sequences are SGHTA and FQGNSA. CDR3 length: 13 amino acids. CDR3 amino acids: CASSRDRVNEQYF. The CDR3 nucleotides are TGTGCCAGCAGCCGGGACAGGGTCAACGAGCAGTACTTC.

This rearrangement joins TRBV10-3 to TRBJ2-7; the D gene is possibly TRBD1 (6 bases). V was trimmed by 8 bases and J by 0 bases, leaving 14 bases between them. Germline CDR1 ENHRY, CDR2 SYGVKD. The CDR3 has 14 residues. DNA of the CDR3: TGTGCCATCCGAGACGACAGGTTCTCCTACGAGCAGTACTTC. Residues: CAIRDDRFSYEQYF.

CDR3 nucleotide sequence: TGTGCCAGCAGCGTACCGGGACAGGGGAACACTGAAGCTTTCTTT. This translates into CASSVPGQGNTEAFF. The gene calls are TRBV7-2 and TRBJ1-1; TRBD1 matches 9 bases. J lost 1 base, V lost 5 bases, and 5 bases had no gene match. The CDR3 is 15 residues long. The germline V gene has CDR1 SGHTA and CDR2 FQGNSA.

This clonotype counts as large. The J gene is TRBJ2-5, the V gene TRBV18, with a possible D match to TRBD1 (6 bases). CDR3 length equals 13 residues. Germline V gene lookup returns CDR1 KGHSH and CDR2 LQKENI. V was cut by 2 bases and J by 5 bases, with 9 bases left in between. The CDR3: CASSPAGAETQYF. Written as DNA, the CDR3 is TGTGCCAGCTCACCAGCAGGGGCCGAGACCCAGTACTTC. Together with reference TRBV18 and TRBJ2-5, the CDR3 gives the full variable domain: NAGVMQNPRHLVRRRGQEARLRCSPMKGHSHVYWYRQLPEEGLKFMVYLQKENIIDESGMPKERFSAEFPKEGPSILRIQQVVRGDSAAYFCASSPAGAETQYFGPGTRLLVL.

The chain employs TRBV7-2 and TRBJ2-1, with TRBD2 matching over 7 bases. In germline, CDR1 is SGHTA, CDR2 FQGNSA. J was trimmed by 4 bases and V by 5 bases; bases with no gene match: 8. This CDR3 has 15 residues. CDR3 amino acids: CASSQNPSGYNEQFF. Written as DNA, the CDR3 is TGTGCCAGCAGCCAAAACCCTAGCGGTTACAATGAGCAGTTCTTC. Full variable domain (outside the CDR3, taken from reference TRBV7-2 and TRBJ2-1): GAGVSQSPSNKVTEKGKDVELRCDPISGHTALYWYRQSLGQGLEFLIYFQGNSAPDKSGLPSDRFSAERTGGSVSTLTIQRTQQEDSAVYLCASSQNPSGYNEQFFGPGTRLTVL.

The CDR3 DNA reads as TGTGCCAGCAGGGCGGAGGGGGCTGGGGCCAACGTCCTGACTTTC. Residues: CASRAEGAGANVLTF. The V call is TRBV2, the J call TRBJ2-6; possibly TRBD1 or TRBD2 for D (6 bases each). This CDR3 comprises 15 residues. V was clipped by 6 bases and J by 2 bases, with 11 bases between them. Looked up from germline, CDR1 is SNHLY and CDR2 is FYNNEI.

This clonotype rates as large. The DNA for the CDR3 is TGTGCCAGCAGCGCTTGGACAGGGGAGGAGACCCAGTACTTC. It specifies CASSAWTGEETQYF. The chain recombines TRBV11-2 with TRBJ2-5; 9 bases align to TRBD1. CDR1 and CDR2 (germline): SGHAT, FQNNGV. V was clipped by 5 bases and J by 5 bases; unmatched bases: 6. The CDR3 sequence is 14 residues long.